The rows below give T cell receptor beta chains drawn from one sample of a study of blood T cell repertoires in COVID-19. This table comes from immunoSEQ multiplex PCR, and its TCRdb copy is limited to in-frame clones, with some not included. The data show 200,000 to 250,000 clones, about 90% seen once. Source material: PBMCs or T cells enriched from blood (not recorded which). The source of these receptors is a man aged 25 to 40 who had recovered from COVID-19. CDR3s leave out the opening cysteine and the closing phenylalanine or tryptophan. Fields, in order: clone size, J gene, V gene, CDR3 protein. A row's size may be missing; if present it is once, few, many or a size class.

.	TRBJ2-2	TRBV3-1/TRBV3-2	ASSHRPDRAITGELF
once	TRBJ2-7	TRBV6-1	ASSESGFYEQY
.	TRBJ1-3	TRBV18	ASSPRDSGNTIY
.	TRBJ1-1	TRBV18	ASSPRDRGMGNTEAF
.	TRBJ2-3	TRBV19	ASSPLVREGTDTQY
.	TRBJ2-1	TRBV9	ASSGRRLAGVNEQF
.	TRBJ1-5	TRBV10-3	AISDTTGKDQPQH
.	TRBJ2-2	TRBV10-2	ASRREVTGELF
.	TRBJ2-2	TRBV30	AWSRTRVTGELF
once	TRBJ1-5	TRBV19	ASSLRSTGQHQPQH